One sample yielded the 23 T cell receptor beta chains listed below, sequenced in a study of neurological immune-mediated disorders. TCRdb independently ran MiXCR on the 5' RACE reads; one entry per CDR3 protein. The sample has about 49,000 distinct CDR3 sequences, approximately 9.2% seen once; the top ten hold under 2.5%. Time point in this sample: longitudinal time-point 3. The sample consisted of PBMCs. These receptors came from a middle-aged woman in good health.

This clonotype was found many times. The rearrangement uses TRBV7-2 and TRBJ2-7; TRBD2 matches at 7 bases. The CDR3 sequence is 17 residues long. CDR1 SGHTA and CDR2 FQGNSA come from the germline V gene. Losses at the gene ends were 5 bases for V and 4 bases for J; bases not matched to a gene: 17. CDR3 sequence reads: CASSRVVWRERTYEQYF. CDR3 nucleotides: TGTGCCAGCAGCCGCGTGGTTTGGCGGGAGCGAACTTACGAGCAGTACTTC.

Ten or more counts support this clonotype. The chain carries TRBV12-3 or TRBV12-4 and TRBJ1-2, with D tentatively TRBD1 (5 bases). Trimming stripped 3 bases from V and 7 bases from J, with 15 bases between. CDR3 size: 14 residues. CDR3: CASSFGGVISGYTF. Written as DNA, the CDR3 is TGTGCCAGCAGTTTCGGGGGGGTAATCTCTGGCTACACCTTC.

This clonotype appeared many times. This chain links TRBV5-5 with TRBJ1-1; D not resolved. V lost 4 bases, J lost 5 bases, and 12 bases lay in between. Germline CDR1 and CDR2: SGHKS and YYEKEE (reference sequence). The CDR3 totals 13 residues. The CDR3 DNA sequence: TGTGCCAGCAGCCCCCCGGGGAGGACTGAAGCTTTCTTT. This translates into CASSPPGRTEAFF.

This clonotype was seen at least ten times. This chain links TRBV20-1 with TRBJ1-3, with TRBD1 identical over 7 bases. V shed 5 bases, J shed 10 bases, and the junction held 14 bases outside the gene matches. Germline V gene data show CDR1 as DFQATT and CDR2 as SNEGSKA (reference sequence). The CDR3 extends over 14 amino acids. CDR3 sequence reads: CSAGLNRGRGTIYF. For the CDR3, the DNA is TGCAGTGCTGGGCTAAACAGGGGACGAGGTACCATATATTTT.

This clonotype is a singleton in its sample. The gene calls are TRBV10-2 and TRBJ2-1, with TRBD2 matching 7 bases. CDR1 is WSHSY and CDR2 is SAAADI in the germline V gene. The CDR3 contains 16 residues. V lost 2 bases to trimming and J lost 7 bases; unmatched junction nucleotides: 11. The CDR3 is CASSEVVGGPGNEQFF. CDR3 DNA sequence: TGCGCCAGCAGTGAGGTTGTGGGAGGGCCGGGGAATGAGCAGTTCTTC.

This clonotype has at least ten counts. This chain links TRBV4-2 with TRBJ2-3; maybe TRBD2 (7 bases). Germline loops: CDR1 LGHNA, CDR2 YNFKEQ. The CDR3 loop spans 17 amino acids. With 4 bases removed from V and 6 bases from J, the gap between germline ends came to 23 bases. CDR3 nucleotide sequence: TGTGCCAGCAGCCGCCAACCCCGCGGGGGCCCGGGGGATACGCAGTATTTT. This codes for CASSRQPRGGPGDTQYF.

This clonotype was counted ten times or more. The gene calls are TRBV5-1 and TRBJ2-2; D is perhaps TRBD1 or TRBD2 (5 bases each). Trimming removed 4 bases at V and 4 bases at J, with 14 bases between. This CDR3 has 15 residues. The germline V gene encodes CDR1 SGHRS and CDR2 YFSETQ. CDR3 region: CASSISPGATGELFF. DNA for the CDR3: TGCGCCAGCAGCATTAGCCCCGGGGCCACCGGGGAGCTGTTTTTT.

This clonotype was observed many times. This chain joins TRBV15 and TRBJ2-3, with no clear D. This CDR3 region has 12 residues. CDR1 LNHNV and CDR2 YYDKDF come from the germline V gene (reference sequence). V was trimmed by 3 bases and J by 3 bases, leaving 4 bases between them. CDR3 in amino acids: CATSSVTDTQYF. CDR3 sequence (DNA): TGTGCCACCAGCAGCGTAACAGATACGCAGTATTTT. The complete variable domain, with remaining parts taken from reference TRBV15 and TRBJ2-3, reads DAMVIQNPRYQVTQFGKPVTLSCSQTLNHNVMYWYQQKSSQAPKLLFHYYDKDFNNEADTPDNFQSRRPNTSFCFLDIRSPGLGDTAMYLCATSSVTDTQYFGPGTRLTVL.

This clonotype came up many times. This chain uses TRBV10-3 with TRBJ1-3; perhaps TRBD1 as D (5 bases). CDR1 ENHRY and CDR2 SYGVKD come from the germline V gene. The CDR3 runs 15 residues. V dropped 2 bases and J dropped 5 bases, with 13 bases sitting between them. In DNA, the CDR3 is TGTGCCATCAGTGAGCCCCGTGGGGGACGAAACACCATATATTTT. Translation: CAISEPRGGRNTIYF.

This clonotype was recorded many times. The rearrangement uses TRBV18 and TRBJ1-5; D uncertain. Germline V CDR1 and CDR2: KGHSH, LQKENI. CDR3 length equals 14 residues. V lost 1 base to trimming and J lost 4 bases, with 8 bases between them. The CDR3 reads CASSPRSGNQPQHF. CDR3 sequence (DNA): TGTGCCAGCTCACCACGGTCCGGGAATCAGCCCCAGCATTTT.

This clonotype was picked up many times. The V gene is TRBV4-3, the J gene TRBJ1-3, with TRBD1 matching 8 bases. Germline CDR1 is LGHNA and CDR2 is YSLEER. Trimming at V came to 0 bases and at J to 0 bases, leaving 1 base not matched to a gene. The CDR3 loop spans 16 amino acids. In nucleotides, the CDR3 is TGCGCCAGCAGCCAAGACACAGGGGGCTCTGGAAACACCATATATTTT. This translates into CASSQDTGGSGNTIYF.

This clonotype was counted many times. The rearrangement links TRBV24-1 to TRBJ2-5; D remains unclear. V was pared by 3 bases and J by 1 base, with 11 bases between. CDR3 length: 15 residues. CDR1 and CDR2 from the germline V gene are KGHDR and SFDVKD. CDR3 in DNA: TGTGCCACCAGTGATGCTACATCACTCCAAGAGACCCAGTACTTC. This gives the protein CATSDATSLQETQYF.

This clonotype was counted between two and nine times. DNA of the CDR3: TGCGCCAGCAGCCAAGTGAGTCGCGGGCCCTACGAGCAGTACTTC. It is translated as CASSQVSRGPYEQYF. The V call is TRBV4-3, the J call TRBJ2-7; D may be TRBD2 (5 bases). The CDR3 is made up of 15 amino acids. CDR1 is LGHNA, CDR2 YSLEER, per germline. V was cut by 1 base and J by 2 bases, with 12 bases left in between.

CDR3 bases: TGTGCCTCCAAAGGGATGGAAGGTGGCTACACCTTC. It translates to CASKGMEGGYTF. The rearrangement joins TRBV6-5 to TRBJ1-2; D is uncertain. CDR3 length equals 12 residues. The V end was cut by 11 bases, the J end by 7 bases, with 17 bases between. From germline, CDR1 is MNHEY and CDR2 SVGAGI.

The J gene is TRBJ2-7, the V gene TRBV6-5; 9 positions match TRBD2. J lost 2 bases, V lost 5 bases, and 4 bases had no gene match. Germline-derived CDR1 and CDR2 are MNHEY and SVGAGI. The CDR3 length is 14 residues. The CDR3 spells CASSEAGGAYEQYF. The CDR3 DNA is TGTGCCAGCAGTGAAGCGGGAGGTGCCTACGAGCAGTACTTC.

Many counts were recorded for this clonotype. The chain has TRBV7-2 and TRBJ1-2; 9 nucleotides agree with TRBD1. V lost 6 bases and J lost 7; bases outside the gene matches: 12. Germline V CDR1 and CDR2: SGHTA, FQGNSA. This CDR3 contains 15 residues. This CDR3 is CASRTSGTGLSGYTF. The DNA of the CDR3 is TGTGCCAGCAGAACTTCCGGGACAGGGCTTTCTGGCTACACCTTC.

In its sample, this clonotype was seen many times. This rearrangement joins TRBV7-2 to TRBJ2-2; D is uncertain. CDR1 is SGHTA and CDR2 is FQGNSA in the germline V gene. The CDR3 has 15 residues. V shed 3 bases and J shed 7 bases, with 15 bases lying between them. Written as DNA, the CDR3 is TGTGCCAGCAGCTTGAGAGGCCCCACCGGCGGGGAGCTGTTTTTT. Translated: CASSLRGPTGGELFF.

There are many counts of this clonotype. This rearrangement joins TRBV7-2 to TRBJ2-6, with 7 bases identical to TRBD1. The germline V gene encodes CDR1 SGHTA and CDR2 FQGNSA. The ends lost 5 bases at V and 4 bases at J; junction bases unmatched: 11. The CDR3 covers 17 residues. CDR3 nucleotide sequence: TGTGCCAGCAGCCTGACAGGGTTCCTTTCGGGGGCCAACGTCCTGACTTTC. Its protein product is CASSLTGFLSGANVLTF.

This clonotype was seen repeatedly, ten times or more. The gene calls are TRBV27 and TRBJ1-6; D gene ambiguous. In germline, CDR1 is MNHEY, CDR2 SMNVEV (reference sequence). Trimming took 2 bases from V and 10 from J, leaving 12 bases between them. There are 14 residues in the CDR3. The CDR3 nucleotides read TGTGCCAGCAGTTTAGTGGTACAGTCCTCACCCCTCCACTTT. Its protein is CASSLVVQSSPLHF.

This clonotype was seen ten or more times. The chain has TRBV28 and TRBJ2-1, with a weak D call TRBD1 (6 bases). The length of the CDR3 is 15 residues. Germline values: CDR1 MDHEN, CDR2 SYDVKM. V lost 6 bases and J 9 bases, leaving 21 bases between the germline ends. In DNA, the CDR3 is TGTGCCAGCAGACTAGACAGGAACGAGGGTCGTGAGCAGTTCTTC. This encodes CASRLDRNEGREQFF.

This clonotype was detected ten times or more. The rearrangement links TRBV7-2 to TRBJ2-1; weak D call: TRBD1 (7 bases). This CDR3 spans 16 amino acids. The V gene lost 2 bases and the J gene lost 3 bases, with 14 bases spanning the gap. Germline V gene sequence: CDR1 SGHTA, CDR2 FQGNSA. The CDR3 DNA follows: TGTGCCAGCAGCTTATCAGGGGGAGGAAACTACAATGAGCAGTTCTTC. It encodes CASSLSGGGNYNEQFF.

This clonotype appeared many times. The chain recombines TRBV10-3 with TRBJ1-1; D gene unclear. This CDR3 has 13 amino acids. Per the germline V gene, CDR1 is ENHRY and CDR2 is SYGVKD. Trimming removed 2 bases at V and 6 bases at J, with 10 bases between. The CDR3 region is CAISEGLEAEAFF. The CDR3 nucleotides are TGTGCCATCAGTGAGGGCCTCGAAGCTGAAGCTTTCTTT.

This clonotype was counted many times. The chain combines TRBV20-1 with TRBJ2-1; 7 bases agree with TRBD2. CDR3 size: 15 residues. The germline V gene encodes CDR1 DFQATT and CDR2 SNEGSKA (reference sequence). The trim removed 6 bases at V and 8 bases at J, leaving 16 bases unmatched. CDR3 bases: TGCAGTGCCCAGTCGGGGAGCGGGGTGGGCTATGAGCAGTTCTTC. It encodes CSAQSGSGVGYEQFF.